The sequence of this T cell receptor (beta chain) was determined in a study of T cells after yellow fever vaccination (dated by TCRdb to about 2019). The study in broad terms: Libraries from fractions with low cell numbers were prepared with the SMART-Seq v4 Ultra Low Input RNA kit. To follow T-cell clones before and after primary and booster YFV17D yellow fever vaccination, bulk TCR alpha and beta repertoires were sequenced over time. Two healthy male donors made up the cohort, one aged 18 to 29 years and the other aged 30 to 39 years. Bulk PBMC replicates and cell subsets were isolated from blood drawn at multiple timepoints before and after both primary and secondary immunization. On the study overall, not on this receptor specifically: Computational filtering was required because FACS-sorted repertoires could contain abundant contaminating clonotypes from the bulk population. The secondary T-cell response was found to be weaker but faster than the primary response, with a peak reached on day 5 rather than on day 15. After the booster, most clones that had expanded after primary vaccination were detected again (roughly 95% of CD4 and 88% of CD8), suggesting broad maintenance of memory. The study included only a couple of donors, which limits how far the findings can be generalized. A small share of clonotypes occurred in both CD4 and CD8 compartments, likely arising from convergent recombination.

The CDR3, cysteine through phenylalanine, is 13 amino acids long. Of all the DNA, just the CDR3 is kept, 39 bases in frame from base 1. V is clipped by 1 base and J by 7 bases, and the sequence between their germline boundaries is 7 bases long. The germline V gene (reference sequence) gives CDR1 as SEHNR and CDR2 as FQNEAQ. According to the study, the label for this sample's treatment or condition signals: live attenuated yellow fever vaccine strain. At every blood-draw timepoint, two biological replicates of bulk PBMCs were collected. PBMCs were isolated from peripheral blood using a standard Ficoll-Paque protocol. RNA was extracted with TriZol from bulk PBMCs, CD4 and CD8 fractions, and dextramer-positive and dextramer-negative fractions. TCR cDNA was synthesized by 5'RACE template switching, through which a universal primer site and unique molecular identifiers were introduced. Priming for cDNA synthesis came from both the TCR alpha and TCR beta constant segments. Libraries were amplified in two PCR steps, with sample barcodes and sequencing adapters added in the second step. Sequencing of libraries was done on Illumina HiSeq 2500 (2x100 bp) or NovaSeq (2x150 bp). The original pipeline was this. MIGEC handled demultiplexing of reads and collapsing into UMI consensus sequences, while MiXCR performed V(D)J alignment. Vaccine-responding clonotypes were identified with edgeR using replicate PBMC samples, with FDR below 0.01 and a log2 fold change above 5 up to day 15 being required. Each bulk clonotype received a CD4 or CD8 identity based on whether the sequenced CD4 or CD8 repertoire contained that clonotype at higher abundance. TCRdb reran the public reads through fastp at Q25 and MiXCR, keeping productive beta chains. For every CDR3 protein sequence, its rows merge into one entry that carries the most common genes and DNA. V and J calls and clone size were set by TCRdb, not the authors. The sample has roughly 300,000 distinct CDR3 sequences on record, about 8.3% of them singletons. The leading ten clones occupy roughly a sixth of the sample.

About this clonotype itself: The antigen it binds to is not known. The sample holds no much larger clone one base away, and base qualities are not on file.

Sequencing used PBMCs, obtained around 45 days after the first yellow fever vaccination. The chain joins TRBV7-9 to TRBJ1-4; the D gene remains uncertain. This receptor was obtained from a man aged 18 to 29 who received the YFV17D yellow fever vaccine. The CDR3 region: CASSLGPSEKLFF. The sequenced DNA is TGTGCCAGCAGCTTAGGACCGAGTGAAAAACTGTTTTTT. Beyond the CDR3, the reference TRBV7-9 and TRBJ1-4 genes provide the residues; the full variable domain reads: DTGVSQNPRHKITKRGQNVTFRCDPISEHNRLYWYRQTLGQGPEFLTYFQNEAQLEKSRLLSDRFSAERPKGSFSTLEIQRTEQGDSAMYLCASSLGPSEKLFFGSGTQLSVL.